The subject of this entry is one T cell receptor (beta chain). Its antigen is as yet unknown. The data stem from a study of blood T cells in healthy people across ages. The study's findings and limits: Aged donors had fewer naive CD4+ cells and lower diversity than long-lived donors. With age, beta diversity per million T cells declined roughly linearly, significantly by 40.

Donors were systemically healthy Caucasian individuals from Russia aged roughly 6 to 100 years. Isolation per sample recovered at least 7 million PBMCs. Primers used in a second PCR of roughly 6 to 12 cycles were a sample-barcoded 5' primer and a J-beta primer mix. MiXCR, run by TCRdb on the 5' RACE reads, gives a single entry per CDR3 protein. The repertoire consists of about 580,000 distinct CDR3 sequences, with 45% to 55% occurring once and the leading ten covering 20% to 25%. V lost 1 base to trimming and J lost 4 bases; unmatched junction nucleotides: 6. The CDR3 runs 14 residues. Germline-derived CDR1 and CDR2 are SQVTM and ANQGSEA.

The sample was blood. J is TRBJ1-2 and V is TRBV29-1; 7 bases are shared with TRBD1. The origin of this receptor is a man at least 80 years old in good health. The CDR3 region is CSVEVLNRGYGYTF. In DNA, the CDR3 is TGCAGCGTTGAAGTGTTGAACAGGGGCTATGGCTACACCTTC.